A few counts support the clone carrying this T cell receptor beta chain. What it binds is not known. The V end was cut by 5 bases, the J end by 8 bases, with 10 bases between. This CDR3 is built from 12 residues. Germline loops: CDR1 LNHDA, CDR2 SQIVND (reference sequence). These data belong to a study of identical twins. Unique molecular identifiers were present on the cDNA, which also gained a universal primer site by template switching. One entry per CDR3 protein results from TCRdb running MiXCR on the 5' RACE reads. The data hold over 600,000 distinct CDR3 sequences, with 21% observed a single time. Overall study findings and caveats: Analyses of zero insertions could be partly confounded by invariant MAIT and iNKT cells.

These data also featured in a second study, about T cells expressing NK-cell markers. According to that study: In the group of eight sequenced donors, seven were HCMV-seropositive and one was seronegative.

Sequencing used PBMCs. The chain recombines TRBV19 with TRBJ2-1, with D possibly TRBD2 on 6 matching bases. This TCR was sampled from a woman between 18 and 30 years old in good health. The CDR3 sequence: CASSLAMDEQFF. The CDR3 DNA follows: TGTGCCAGTAGTCTAGCGATGGATGAGCAGTTCTTC.